A selection of T cell receptor beta chains follows, all from one sample in a study of T cell repertoires in ileal Crohn's disease. The protocol was immunoSEQ multiplex PCR, while the TCRdb copy is restricted to in-frame clones and leaves out a portion. The table records more than 13,000 clones, over 70% of them present only once. Sequencing input: ileal tissue. These receptors came from an adult with Crohn's disease. Both conserved end residues are trimmed from each CDR3. Fields, in order: V gene, CDR3 length, CDR3 protein.

TRBV6-1	11	ASDRGSTDTQY
TRBV9	12	ASSPLPENYGYT
TRBV4-3	12	ASSQDVGAAGYT
TRBV19	11	ASSIELYNEQF
TRBV6-8	13	ARKNLRDPLNEQF
TRBV13	14	ASSAKRLAGYNEQF
TRBV27	17	ASSLGWTSGFLSYNEQF
TRBV7-2	14	ASSSPGRGPDNEQF
TRBV7-9	15	ASSQRTSGGEFDEQF
TRBV7-7	16	ASSHLAGPPGSNTEAF
TRBV11-2	9	ASSLRWEQY
TRBV19	7	ASKVGSF
TRBV5-1	12	ASSRDDLSYEQY
TRBV30	13	AWAPPDRGNEKLF
TRBV7-2	12	ASSLQGTDYGYT
TRBV11-2	14	ASSSLVGGRQETQY
TRBV5-4	12	ASSLAISPYGYT
TRBV6-1	12	ASSVDRVTGEQY
TRBV19	15	ASSRTSLRPSNQPQH
TRBV30	11	AWNYGRGDEQF
TRBV5-1	13	ASSPTGDRAETQY
TRBV23-1	18	ASSQGWLGPGSSGANVLT
TRBV7-2	13	ASSQGRGAREGYT
TRBV7-2	14	ASSLAGTSGTNEQF
TRBV19	16	ASSKIGQRTSEVHTQY
TRBV7-2	13	ASNIKGTGDIEAF
TRBV11-3	11	ASSLGLKETQY
TRBV28	14	ASSPSSVGSYNEQF
TRBV30	13	AWSPRHRELRGYT